Listed below are T cell receptor beta chains from one sample, sequenced in a study of graft-versus-host responses after intestinal transplantation. Profiling relied on immunoSEQ multiplex PCR, and the TCRdb table lists in-frame clones only, not all of them. In the table there are approximately 97,000 clones, roughly 92% of which are singletons. The antigens for these receptors are not known. The specimen comprised unstimulated CD8+ T cells sorted from spleen or lymph node cells, sampled before transplant. These TCRs come from a human donor who was the organ donor for an intestinal transplant. Both conserved end residues are trimmed from each CDR3. Not every row has a clone size; where given, it reads once, few, many or a size class.

clone_size v_call cdr3_aa
NA TRBV5-1 ASSDRDGTGELF
NA TRBV11-3 ASSLGTGEQY
few TRBV29-1 SVAEGVGQPQH
NA TRBV10-2 ASRTTKRRETQY
NA TRBV11-2 ASSLGVGAGNTIY
NA TRBV5-4 ASTDRGQHYGYT
NA TRBV7-3 ASSFGGDEQF
once TRBV27 AVGGGSWTEAF
NA TRBV5-5 ASSLVGRGLLNYGYT
NA TRBV9 ASSGQPRVGTENNYGYT
NA TRBV10-2 ASSLTGSYNEQF
NA TRBV6-5 ASRLEALYNEQF
NA TRBV9 ASSFDGTGGFYEQY
once TRBV4-1 ASSLRQGSYEQY
NA TRBV5-4 ASSLQGFYT
NA TRBV27 ASSPGWRGNQPQH
NA TRBV29-1 SVEGSGLAVYNEQF
NA TRBV27 ASSFPGGTEAF
NA TRBV7-3 ASSLTSGGLIGANVLT
NA TRBV7-9 ASSPGQVYGYT
NA TRBV28 ASSLGQGNEKLF
NA TRBV6-5 ASSSQPGVDEQY
NA TRBV7-8 ASSLAGGVWAGAYNEQF
NA TRBV5-4 ASQNTSNRGRVGPYGYT
NA TRBV7-3 ASSRGTGNTNTEAF
NA TRBV28 ASSLSGTSGGNMDYEQY
NA TRBV27 ASSLYETGELF
NA TRBV28 ASSLGWTGGIYGYT
NA TRBV9 ASSVGLAGEETQY
once TRBV11-3 ASSFQTSGGVDVETQY
NA TRBV6-1 ASSMTGGYEQY
NA TRBV6-6 ASPPRGRVTDTQY
NA TRBV2 ASSDPLLVGTEILTSGNTIY
NA TRBV20-1 SAAQSEQF
NA TRBV4-1 ASSQDQGQPEAF
NA TRBV5-1 ASSSGTSGTDTQY
NA TRBV15 ATRGGTVTEAF
NA TRBV10-1 ASSRTGKGEKLF
NA TRBV2 ASSSRLAGEKDTQY
NA TRBV14 ASKGGTYEQY
NA TRBV19 ASKLWQGLPSNQPQH
NA TRBV9 ASSTLPGANQPQH
NA TRBV28 ASSLPLPGVRNTIY
once TRBV13 ASSLTSGGAPDTQY
NA TRBV25-1 ASSNKHGDTRPYEQY
NA TRBV5-1 ASSLGAILYEQY
NA TRBV28 ASSLVTGSGQPQH
NA TRBV2 ASSDWSGLQETQY
NA TRBV6-5 ASSYLQGAGYEQY
NA TRBV10-2 ASTGGRGFYEQF
NA TRBV5-1 ASSIWTGKGYGYT
NA TRBV6-1 ASSEGGEPYNSPLH
NA TRBV28 ASSFWDLAPYEQY
NA TRBV13 ASSLSGTGGVNTEAF
NA TRBV7-9 ASRSIRDREPGELF
few TRBV2 ASSDWTSVFQSSSYNEQF
NA TRBV5-1 ASSGRGTSGDEQY
NA TRBV11-2 ASSLTSGSSYEQY
NA TRBV6-1 ASSEGDSYQPQH